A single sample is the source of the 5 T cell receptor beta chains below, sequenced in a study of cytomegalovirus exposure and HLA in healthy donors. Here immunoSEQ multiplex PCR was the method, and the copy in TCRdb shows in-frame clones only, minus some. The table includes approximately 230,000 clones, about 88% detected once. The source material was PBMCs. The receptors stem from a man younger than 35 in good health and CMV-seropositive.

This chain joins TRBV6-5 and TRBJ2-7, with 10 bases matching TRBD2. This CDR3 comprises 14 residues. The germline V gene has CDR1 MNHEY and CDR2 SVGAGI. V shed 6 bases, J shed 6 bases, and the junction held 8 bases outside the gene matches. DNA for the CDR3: TGTGCCAGCAGCGAATTAGCGGGAGGATCCGAGCAGTACTTC. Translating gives CASSELAGGSEQYF.

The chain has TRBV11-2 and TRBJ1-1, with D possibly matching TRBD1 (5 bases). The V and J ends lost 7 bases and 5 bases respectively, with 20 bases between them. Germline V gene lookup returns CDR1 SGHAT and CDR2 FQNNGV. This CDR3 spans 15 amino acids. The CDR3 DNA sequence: TGTGCCAGCAAACAGGACCGGGCAAGGTGGACTGAAGCTTTCTTT. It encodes CASKQDRARWTEAFF. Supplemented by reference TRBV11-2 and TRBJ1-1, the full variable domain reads EAGVAQSPRYKIIEKRQSVAFWCNPISGHATLYWYQQILGQGPKLLIQFQNNGVVDDSQLPKDRFSAERLKGVDSTLKIQPAKLEDSAVYLCASKQDRARWTEAFFGQGTRLTVV.

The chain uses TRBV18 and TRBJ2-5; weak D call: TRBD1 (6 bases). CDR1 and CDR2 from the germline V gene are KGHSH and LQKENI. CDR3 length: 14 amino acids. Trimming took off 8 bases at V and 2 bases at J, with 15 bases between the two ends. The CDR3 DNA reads TGTGCCAGCCTCTCCGGGACATCTCAAGAGACCCAGTACTTC. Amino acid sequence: CASLSGTSQETQYF.

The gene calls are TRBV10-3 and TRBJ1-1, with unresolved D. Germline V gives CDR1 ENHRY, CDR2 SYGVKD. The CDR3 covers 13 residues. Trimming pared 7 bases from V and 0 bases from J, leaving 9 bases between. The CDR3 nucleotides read TGTGCCATCATGAACAGCCTGAACACTGAAGCTTTCTTT. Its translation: CAIMNSLNTEAFF.

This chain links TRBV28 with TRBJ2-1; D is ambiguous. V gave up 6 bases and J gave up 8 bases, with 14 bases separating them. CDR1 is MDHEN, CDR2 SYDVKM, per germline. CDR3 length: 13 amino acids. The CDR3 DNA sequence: TGTGCCAGCAGCCACGTTGAGGCCGATGAGCAGTTCTTC. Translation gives CASSHVEADEQFF.